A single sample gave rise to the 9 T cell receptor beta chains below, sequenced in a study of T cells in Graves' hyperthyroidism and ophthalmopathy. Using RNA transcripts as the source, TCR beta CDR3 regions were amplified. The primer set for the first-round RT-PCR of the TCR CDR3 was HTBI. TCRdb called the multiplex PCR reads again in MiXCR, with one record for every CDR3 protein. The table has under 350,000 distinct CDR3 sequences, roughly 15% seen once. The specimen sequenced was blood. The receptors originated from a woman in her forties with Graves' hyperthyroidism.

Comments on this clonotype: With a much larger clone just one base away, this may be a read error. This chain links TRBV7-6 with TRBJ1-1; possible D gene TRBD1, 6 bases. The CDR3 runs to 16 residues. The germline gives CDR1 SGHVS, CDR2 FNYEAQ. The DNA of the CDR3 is TGTGCCAGCAGGGATAATCCAGGGGCAGGGGACACTGAACCTTTCTTT. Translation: CASRDNPGAGDTEPFF.

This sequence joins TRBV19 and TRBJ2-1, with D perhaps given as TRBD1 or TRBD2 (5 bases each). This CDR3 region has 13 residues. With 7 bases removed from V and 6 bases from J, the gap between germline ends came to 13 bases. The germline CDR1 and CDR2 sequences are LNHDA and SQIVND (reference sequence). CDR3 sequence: CASNAGSSNEQFF. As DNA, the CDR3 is TGTGCCAGTAATGCAGGGAGTAGCAATGAGCAGTTCTTC.

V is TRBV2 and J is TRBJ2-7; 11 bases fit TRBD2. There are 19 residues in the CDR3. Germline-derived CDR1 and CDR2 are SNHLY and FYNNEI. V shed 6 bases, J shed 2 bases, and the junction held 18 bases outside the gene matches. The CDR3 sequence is CASSPWGPLAGGGTYEQYF. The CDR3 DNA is TGTGCCAGCAGCCCCTGGGGGCCCTTAGCGGGAGGGGGAACCTACGAGCAGTACTTC.

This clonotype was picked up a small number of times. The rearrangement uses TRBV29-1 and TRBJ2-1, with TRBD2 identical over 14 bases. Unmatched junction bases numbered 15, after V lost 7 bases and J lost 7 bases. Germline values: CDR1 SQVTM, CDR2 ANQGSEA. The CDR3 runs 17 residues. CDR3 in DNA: TGCAGCGGCGGGACTAGCGGGGGATACGGCGGAAGAAATGAGCAGTTCTTC. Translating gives CSGGTSGGYGGRNEQFF.

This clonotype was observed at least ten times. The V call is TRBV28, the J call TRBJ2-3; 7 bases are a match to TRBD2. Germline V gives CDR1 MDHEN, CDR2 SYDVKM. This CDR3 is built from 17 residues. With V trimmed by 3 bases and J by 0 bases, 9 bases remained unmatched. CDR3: CASSFFLEAGSTDTQYF. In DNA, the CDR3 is TGTGCCAGCAGTTTTTTCTTAGAAGCGGGAAGCACAGATACGCAGTATTTT. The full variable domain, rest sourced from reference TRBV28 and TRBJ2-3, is DVKVTQSSRYLVKRTGEKVFLECVQDMDHENMFWYRQDPGLGLRLIYFSYDVKMKEKGDIPEGYSVSREKKERFSLILESASTNQTSMYLCASSFFLEAGSTDTQYFGPGTRLTVL.

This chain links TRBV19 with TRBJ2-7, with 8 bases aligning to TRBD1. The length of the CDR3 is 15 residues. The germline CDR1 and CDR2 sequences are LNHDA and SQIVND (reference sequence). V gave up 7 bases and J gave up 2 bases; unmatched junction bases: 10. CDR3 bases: TGTGCCAGTAACGGTTTAGGGACAGGACCCTACGAGCAGTACTTC. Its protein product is CASNGLGTGPYEQYF. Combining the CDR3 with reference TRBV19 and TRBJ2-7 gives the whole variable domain DGGITQSPKYLFRKEGQNVTLSCEQNLNHDAMYWYRQDPGQGLRLIYYSQIVNDFQKGDIAEGYSVSREKKESFPLTVTSAQKNPTAFYLCASNGLGTGPYEQYFGPGTRLTVT.

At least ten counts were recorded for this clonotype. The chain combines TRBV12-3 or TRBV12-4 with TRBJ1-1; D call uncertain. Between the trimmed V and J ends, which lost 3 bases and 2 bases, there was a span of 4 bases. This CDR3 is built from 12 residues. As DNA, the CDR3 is TGTGCCAGCAGTTTGGGCAACACTGAAGCTTTCTTT. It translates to CASSLGNTEAFF.

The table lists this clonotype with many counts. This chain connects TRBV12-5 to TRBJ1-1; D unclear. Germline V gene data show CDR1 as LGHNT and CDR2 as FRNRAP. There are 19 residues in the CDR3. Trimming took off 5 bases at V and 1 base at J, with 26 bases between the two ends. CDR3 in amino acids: CASGMTRPPRTDKNTEAFF. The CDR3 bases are TGTGCTAGTGGTATGACCCGTCCTCCTCGGACCGACAAGAACACTGAAGCTTTCTTT.

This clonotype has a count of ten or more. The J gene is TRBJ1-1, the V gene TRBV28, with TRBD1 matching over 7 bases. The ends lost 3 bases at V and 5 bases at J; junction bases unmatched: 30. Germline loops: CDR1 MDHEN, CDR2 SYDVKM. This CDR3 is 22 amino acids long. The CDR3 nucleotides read TGTGCCAGCAGTTTGTGGATCCCTACAGGGGTTGGGGAAACAGGGTTTAAAACTGAAGCTTTCTTT. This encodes CASSLWIPTGVGETGFKTEAFF.